This TCR beta chain was sequenced for a study of beta chain features in type 1 diabetes. Overall study: Researchers looked at roughly 100,000,000 sorted cells across all samples. Findings of the study overall: PCR may have favored shorter templates equally in patients and controls. Moderate but significant shortening of TCRB CDR3s was recorded in all four CD4+ subsets from Type 1 diabetes patients.

Worth noting for this clone: Antigen specificity is unknown.

As every portion of the isolated RNA was reverse transcribed, the sequencing read expressed TCRB transcripts. Read counts averaged roughly 3.5 million for samples of naive, central memory and regulatory T cells. The table came from immunoSEQ multiplex PCR; TCRdb's copy has only in-frame clones and leaves some out. The profile covers nearly 350,000 clones, with 9.3% appearing a single time and 1% taken by the ten largest. Without exception, sorted populations had purity beyond 95%. Looked up from germline, CDR1 is LNHDA and CDR2 is SQIVND (reference sequence). The CDR3 loop spans 15 amino acids. The V and J ends lost 3 bases and 5 bases respectively, with 13 bases between them.

Sample: central memory CD4+ T cells from blood. The V and J genes are TRBV19 and TRBJ2-2; D gene unclear. This sequence was found in a man younger than 45 with type 1 diabetes. DNA of the CDR3: TGTGCCAGTAGTATCCCTACGGTCGTGACCGGGGAGCTGTTTTTT. Translated, it gives CASSIPTVVTGELFF.